The T cell receptor beta chain described here comes from a study of T cells in Graves' hyperthyroidism and ophthalmopathy. Study conclusions and caveats: Ophthalmopathy prediction by the model preceded onset by a median about 6.8 months. Most clonotypes expanded in thyroid above 0.001 were likewise present in blood.

The CDR3 sequence is 14 residues long. V dropped 7 bases and J dropped 4 bases, with 13 bases sitting between them. CDR1 SEHNR and CDR2 FQNEAQ come from the germline V gene (reference sequence). Amplified TCR beta CDR3 regions derived from RNA transcripts. A set of HTBI primers served as the primers for a first-round RT-PCR of the TCR CDR3. From the multiplex PCR reads, TCRdb called clonotypes with MiXCR, one entry per CDR3 protein. The sample includes about 840,000 distinct CDR3 sequences, 38% of them seen just once. Newly diagnosed hyperthyroidism, duration under 2 months, in patients aged 18 to 65. This sample holds PBMCs from about 10 ml fresh peripheral blood. As regards this clonotype: Its antigen remains unidentified.

The sequence came from a man younger than 35 with Graves' hyperthyroidism. This chain links TRBV7-9 with TRBJ2-2; no firm D call. Source material: blood. Here the CDR3 reads CASMTLVGTGELFF. The CDR3 region has the DNA TGTGCCAGCATGACCCTCGTAGGCACCGGGGAGCTGTTTTTT.